What follows is one T cell receptor (beta chain) and its context. This clone was picked up one time. This receptor's antigen is unknown. The input lacks base qualities; no much larger clone sits a single base away. The CDR3 holds 13 amino acids from the cysteine to the phenylalanine. Kept here is only the CDR3 DNA, which spans 39 bases and is read in frame from base 1. V drops 4 bases and J drops 7 bases, leaving 11 bases in between. Per the germline V gene, MGHRA is the CDR1 and YSYEKL is the CDR2. The sample comes from a study of Ad26.COV2.S vaccination and SARS-CoV-2 variants listed by TCRdb under 2021. Notes on the research overall: Vaccine-arm donors came from COV1001, a multicentre, randomized, double-blind, placebo-controlled phase I-IIa trial of Ad26.COV2.S in healthy adults. Ad26.COV2.S was administered intramuscularly at 5 x 10^10 or 1 x 10^11 viral particles, either as a single shot or as two shots given 56 days apart. Sequencing of the TCRbeta repertoire served to evaluate the specificity and breadth of SARS-CoV-2-reactive T cell receptors following Ad26.COV2.S vaccination. A total of some 30 samples were included in the TCR-sequenced set, comprising roughly 19 Ad26.COV2.S vaccine recipients, 5 placebo recipients and 8 SARS-CoV-2 convalescent individuals. Trial participants were randomized into five groups of five, in which low-dose or high-dose Ad26.COV2.S was given once or twice, or placebo was given on both occasions. Blinding of investigators to trial group allocation was maintained during experiments and outcome assessment. The paper's findings and limits, for the study overall: The study lacked the statistical power to compare responses across vaccine doses or regimens. It was noted by the authors that total T cell responses may have been underestimated by the TCR breadth and depth analyses. Higher spike-specific TCR breadth was observed in Ad26.COV2.S recipients than in placebo recipients (P = 0.0014). Substantial breadth of spike-specific CD8+ and CD4+ T cell responses was reported after vaccination. Vaccine and placebo recipients had similar non-spike TCR breadth, a finding consistent with the vaccine containing only spike.

The immunoSEQ Assay was the method used to sequence TCRbeta CDR3 regions. After extraction, genomic DNA underwent amplification by bias-controlled multiplex PCR, followed by high-throughput sequencing. Concerning the study's data processing: To quantify the absolute abundance of every unique TCRbeta CDR3 region, sequences were collapsed and filtered. T cell fraction was estimated by normalizing TCRbeta template counts to usable DNA, with usable DNA measured through amplification of reference genes found in all nucleated cells. Repertoire TCRs were annotated as SARS-CoV-2-specific when V gene, CDR3 amino acid sequence and J gene were exactly matched to a known reactive TCR set. The reference SARS-CoV-2 TCR set was derived from MIRA and filtered for enrichment in COVID-19-positive ImmuneCODE repertoires, a step that removed public or cross-reactive TCRs. Drawing on the MIRA antigens, annotated TCRs were analysed further at the level of specific ORF or position within ORF. Breadth was defined as the number of annotated unique rearrangements divided by the total number of unique productive rearrangements, and depth was defined as the summed frequency of the annotated unique rearrangements. Group comparisons of TCR breadth used two-sided Wilcoxon rank-sum tests. In TCRdb, the immuneACCESS table is reduced to in-frame sequences with V and J assigned. These tables do not hold every clone; where another copy was compared, an unresolved V gene accounts for under half, and the others remain unexplained. V and J calls and clone size are those listed in that table; D and trimming were worked out from the DNA. A total of about 410,000 clones appear in this sample, around 93% of them only once. Over 1.5% of the sample goes to the ten largest clones.

Explained via the paper, the treatment or condition label denotes: some 19 received Ad26.COV2.S at low or high dose, single or two shots; 5 received placebo; per-sample allocation not given. Repertoires of vaccine and placebo recipients were sequenced from samples taken on day 63 after the first injection. Between 29 July and 7 August 2020, Cohort 1b enrolled about two dozen adults aged 18-55 years at one site in Boston, USA. Ad26.COV2.S was a replication-incompetent adenovirus type 26 vector that expressed a prefusion-stabilized SARS-CoV-2 spike protein derived from the original Wuhan strain. The source of this sequence is a person between 18 and 59 years old who received the Ad26.COV2.S COVID-19 vaccine or a placebo. The rearrangement joined TRBV4-1 to TRBJ2-1; the D gene is perhaps TRBD1, from 5 matching bases. The input for sequencing was peripheral blood, taken in a trial of Ad26.COV2.S vaccine versus placebo. DNA sequence: TGCGCCAGCAGCCCATGGCAGGGTAATGAGCAGTTCTTC. It translates as CASSPWQGNEQFF.